These T cell receptor beta chains were read from a single sample in a study of human T cells and chemical hapten exposure. MiXCR, applied by TCRdb to the RACE reads, yields one record per CDR3 protein. In the table there are 35,000 to 50,000 distinct CDR3 sequences, approximately 13% of which are singletons. Sequenced here: whole blood, sampled in connection with sensitization to the hapten diphenylcyclopropenone (DPC). These receptors were taken from a woman aged 25 to 39 with alopecia areata. Some clones in this sample may be carry-over from other donors' samples. Each CDR3 is given with its conserved first and last residue. Each record gives: J gene, D gene, clone size, V gene, CDR3 DNA, CDR3 protein. D genes are given only for firm matches. Size is omitted from some rows. Given values are once, few, many or a class for expanded clones.

j_gene: TRBJ2-1
d_gene: -
abundance: few
v_gene: TRBV28
CDR3nt: TGTGCCAGCAGTTTAGAGAACACGTATGAGCAGTTCTTC
CDR3aa: CASSLENTYEQFF

j_gene: TRBJ2-3
d_gene: TRBD2
abundance: -
v_gene: TRBV29-1
CDR3nt: TGCAGCGTTGGAGAAACGCTAGCGGGGGCAGATACGCAGTATTTT
CDR3aa: CSVGETLAGADTQYF

j_gene: TRBJ2-7
d_gene: -
abundance: few
v_gene: TRBV3-1
CDR3nt: TGTGCCAGCAGCCAAGGAGCCTACGAGCAGTACTTC
CDR3aa: CASSQGAYEQYF

j_gene: TRBJ2-7
d_gene: -
abundance: -
v_gene: TRBV28
CDR3nt: TGTGCCAGCAGTCTGAACAGCTACGAGCAGTACTTC
CDR3aa: CASSLNSYEQYF

j_gene: TRBJ2-3
d_gene: TRBD2
abundance: few
v_gene: TRBV7-3
CDR3nt: TGTGCCAGCAGCTTAACGGCTAGCGGGGGATTCACAGATACGCAGTATTTT
CDR3aa: CASSLTASGGFTDTQYF

j_gene: TRBJ2-5
d_gene: TRBD2
abundance: many
v_gene: TRBV6-2/TRBV6-3
CDR3nt: TGTGCCAGCAGTTACGGGAGCGGGGCGTACGAGGAGACCCAGTACTTC
CDR3aa: CASSYGSGAYEETQYF

j_gene: TRBJ1-1
d_gene: -
abundance: few
v_gene: TRBV6-6
CDR3nt: TGTGCCACCGGAGAAGGGGCTGCTGAAGCTTTCTTT
CDR3aa: CATGEGAAEAFF

j_gene: TRBJ2-2
d_gene: -
abundance: -
v_gene: TRBV29-1
CDR3nt: TGCAGCGTTCGGGGGCCTTACACCGGGGAGCTGTTTTTT
CDR3aa: CSVRGPYTGELFF

j_gene: TRBJ2-7
d_gene: -
abundance: many
v_gene: TRBV7-2
CDR3nt: TGTGCCAGCAGCTTTAGCAGGTTATCGGCCTCCGATAGGGGCGAGCAGTACTTC
CDR3aa: CASSFSRLSASDRGEQYF

j_gene: TRBJ2-7
d_gene: TRBD2
abundance: many
v_gene: TRBV7-3
CDR3nt: TGTGCCAGCAGCCCCGGACTAGCGGGAGTTACAAACGAGCAGTACTTC
CDR3aa: CASSPGLAGVTNEQYF

j_gene: TRBJ2-3
d_gene: -
abundance: many
v_gene: TRBV3-1
CDR3nt: TGTGCCAGCAGCCAAGAACCTAGTACAAGGTGGCAGTATTTT
CDR3aa: CASSQEPSTRWQYF

j_gene: TRBJ2-1
d_gene: TRBD2
abundance: many
v_gene: TRBV9
CDR3nt: TGTGCCAGCAGCGTACTAGCGGGAGGGTTCAATGAGCAGTTCTTC
CDR3aa: CASSVLAGGFNEQFF

j_gene: TRBJ1-2
d_gene: -
abundance: few
v_gene: TRBV30
CDR3nt: TGTGCCTGGACCCCCCAAGCCCGGGCAGGAGGATTAGGCTACACCTTC
CDR3aa: CAWTPQARAGGLGYTF

j_gene: TRBJ2-1
d_gene: -
abundance: -
v_gene: TRBV20-1
CDR3nt: TGCAGTGCTATCGAGCCTCGGGAGCAGTTCTTC
CDR3aa: CSAIEPREQFF

j_gene: TRBJ2-1
d_gene: TRBD1
abundance: many
v_gene: TRBV11-2
CDR3nt: TGTGCCAGCAGCGTCGGACAGGGGGTCCACAATGAGCAGTTCTTC
CDR3aa: CASSVGQGVHNEQFF

j_gene: TRBJ2-7
d_gene: -
abundance: once
v_gene: TRBV28
CDR3nt: TGTGCCAGCAGTCCCAACAACGAGCAGTACTTC
CDR3aa: CASSPNNEQYF

j_gene: TRBJ2-4
d_gene: TRBD1
abundance: -
v_gene: TRBV20-1
CDR3nt: TGCAGTGCCAACAGGGGAGCCAAAAACATTCAGTACTTC
CDR3aa: CSANRGAKNIQYF

j_gene: TRBJ2-3
d_gene: -
abundance: -
v_gene: TRBV24-1
CDR3nt: TGTGCCACCAGTACGGCAGGGGCAGCCCAAGGTACGCAGTATTTT
CDR3aa: CATSTAGAAQGTQYF

j_gene: TRBJ1-6
d_gene: -
abundance: many
v_gene: TRBV6-1
CDR3nt: TGTGCCAGCAGTGAAGCAAGGGGGGGGGATTCACCCCTCCACTTT
CDR3aa: CASSEARGGDSPLHF

j_gene: TRBJ2-7
d_gene: -
abundance: once
v_gene: TRBV4-3
CDR3nt: TGCGCCAGCAGCCAAGAGTGGGCAGGGAGGTACGAGCAGTACTTC
CDR3aa: CASSQEWAGRYEQYF